A single sample gave rise to the 23 T cell receptor beta chains below, sequenced in a study of tumor and adjacent non-tumor tissue in lung cancer. TCRbeta libraries were built with three rounds of nested PCR, modified from ARM-PCR. TCRdb re-called the multiplex PCR reads with MiXCR, one entry per CDR3 protein. This sample has 68,000 or so distinct CDR3 sequences, with 60% found just once. No cell sorting was done before RNA was extracted from the tissue. Input material: lung tumor tissue. The source is a man aged 50-60 years with non-small cell lung cancer.

The CDR3 reads CSAVGGGPEAFF. CDR3 nucleotides: TGCAGTGCCGTCGGGGGCGGCCCTGAAGCTTTCTTT. The V call is TRBV20-1, the J call TRBJ1-1; D is possibly TRBD1 (6 bases). Germline CDR1 and CDR2: DFQATT and SNEGSKA (reference sequence). The CDR3 has 12 amino acids. V gave up 6 bases and J gave up 6 bases, with 14 bases separating them.

Remarks on this clonotype: At one end, the junction sequence differs from germline, possibly due to a read error. The V gene is TRBV6-5, the J gene TRBJ2-5; D is possibly TRBD1 (6 bases). Germline-derived CDR1 and CDR2 are MNHEY and SVGAGI. CDR3 length equals 14 residues. The DNA of the CDR3 is TGTGCCAGCAGCCAACAGGGTTTTGGAGAGGCCCAGTACTTC. This translates into CASSQQGFGEAQYF.

In its sample, this clonotype was seen many times. The chain carries TRBV5-5 and TRBJ2-3; D is unclear. Trimming shortened V by 2 bases and J by 2 bases, and 6 bases separated the two germline ends. This CDR3 is built from 13 residues. CDR1 and CDR2 (germline): SGHKS, YYEKEE (reference sequence). In DNA, the CDR3 is TGTGCCAGCAGCTTCACAGTCACAGATACGCAGTATTTT. This encodes CASSFTVTDTQYF.

In this sample, this clonotype turned up once. The chain is built from TRBV6-5 and TRBJ2-2, with 7 bases matching TRBD2. This CDR3 spans 17 amino acids. The germline gives CDR1 MNHEY, CDR2 SVGAGI. The ends lost 0 bases at V and 5 bases at J; junction bases unmatched: 9. The CDR3 coding sequence is TGTGCCAGCAGTTACTCCCCAGCGGGGCTGAAAACCGGGGAGCTGTTTTTT. This codes for CASSYSPAGLKTGELFF.

As concerns this clonotype: A much larger clone lies a single base off, so this may be a read error. This rearrangement joins TRBV4-2 to TRBJ2-5; D uncertain. This CDR3 comprises 13 residues. Germline assignment: CDR1 LGHNA and CDR2 YNFKEQ. CDR3 coding DNA: TGTGGCAGCAGCCAAGACGGAAAAGAGACCCAGTACTTC. This gives the protein CGSSQDGKETQYF.

V usage is TRBV5-4 and J usage is TRBJ2-5; tentatively, D is TRBD1 or TRBD2 (6 bases each). The CDR3 runs to 14 residues. Trimming left V 3 bases short and J 3 bases short, with 12 bases between. Germline V lookup: CDR1 SGHNT, CDR2 YYREEE (reference sequence). The CDR3 protein is CASSSEGGEETQYF. CDR3 sequence (DNA): TGTGCCAGCAGCTCGGAGGGGGGCGAAGAGACCCAGTACTTC. Complete variable domain (other parts from reference TRBV5-4 and TRBJ2-5): ETGVTQSPTHLIKTRGQQVTLRCSSQSGHNTVSWYQQALGQGPQFIFQYYREEENGRGNFPPRFSGLQFPNYSSELNVNALELDDSALYLCASSSEGGEETQYFGPGTRLLVL.

The chain combines TRBV6-1 with TRBJ2-5; possibly TRBD2 for D (6 bases). This CDR3 has 12 amino acids. Germline CDR1 and CDR2: MNHNS and SASEGT. The CDR3, as DNA: TGTACTAGCAGTCAGGGATACGAGACCCAGTACTTC. As protein: CTSSQGYETQYF.

The V gene is TRBV7-2, the J gene TRBJ2-7; 9 bases fit TRBD2. The junction had 12 bases not matched to a gene; V was cut back by 5 bases and J by 4 bases. CDR1 and CDR2 from the germline V gene are SGHTA and FQGNSA. The CDR3 runs to 16 residues. In DNA, the CDR3 is TGTGCCAGCAGCCTCTTAGATAGCGGGAGCAGGTACGAGCAGTACTTC. Translation: CASSLLDSGSRYEQYF.

Of note for this clonotype: A much bigger clone sits one base away, suggesting this may be a read error. The chain combines TRBV5-6 with TRBJ2-5, with D perhaps TRBD2 (6 bases). Germline loops: CDR1 SGHDT, CDR2 YYEEEE. The CDR3 totals 13 residues. V gave up 5 bases and J gave up 5 bases, with 13 bases separating them. CDR3 DNA sequence: TGTGCCAGCAGACCGGGACTCAGGGAGACCCAGTACTTC. Residues: CASRPGLRETQYF.

In this sample, this clonotype turned up many times. The chain carries TRBV5-4 and TRBJ2-3; 8 bases map to TRBD1. The CDR3 spans 12 residues. The V gene's germline CDR1 is SGHNT and CDR2 YYREEE (reference sequence). Trimming cost V 3 bases and J 6 bases; bases outside gene matches: 0. For the CDR3, the DNA is TGTGCCAGCAGCTACAGGGGGGATACGCAGTATTTT. It translates to CASSYRGDTQYF.

Of note for this clonotype: A much larger clone sits a single nucleotide away, making a read error possible. The chain is built from TRBV5-6 and TRBJ2-3; TRBD1 aligns across 10 bases. The length of the CDR3 is 16 residues. Germline CDR1 is SGHDT and CDR2 is YYEEEE. V lost 4 bases and J lost 3; bases outside the gene matches: 8. CDR3 in amino acids: CASSMAGGQGTDTQYF. CDR3 bases: TGTGCCAGCAGCATGGCCGGGGGACAGGGGACAGATACGCAGTATTTT.

This clonotype was counted a single time. The CDR3 carries no conserved terminal phenylalanine or tryptophan, so it likely arises from a read error. The chain combines TRBV29-1 with TRBJ1-1, with D possibly matching TRBD1 (6 bases). This CDR3 has 14 amino acids. Per the germline V gene, CDR1 is SQVTM and CDR2 is ANQGSEA. V was pared by 8 bases and J by 3 bases, with 19 bases between. The CDR3 protein is CSMEGGPRDTEAFI. The CDR3 DNA follows: TGCAGCATGGAAGGGGGGCCTAGGGACACTGAAGCTTTCATT.

This clonotype has more than one count but fewer than ten. A much larger clonotype is one base distant, so this may be a read error. This chain links TRBV5-6 with TRBJ1-4, with D uncertain. Germline-derived CDR1 and CDR2 are SGHDT and YYEEEE. The CDR3 has 14 amino acids. The CDR3 nucleotides read TGTGCCAACAGCTTGGTATCGGACCATGAAAAACTGTTTTTT. Its protein is CANSLVSDHEKLFF. The whole variable domain, remainder taken from reference TRBV5-6 and TRBJ1-4, is DAGVTQSPTHLIKTRGQQVTLRCSPKSGHDTVSWYQQALGQGPQFIFQYYEEEERQRGNFPDRFSGHQFPNYSSELNVNALLLGDSALYLCANSLVSDHEKLFFGSGTQLSVL.

This clonotype came up once. The gene calls are TRBV11-3 and TRBJ2-1, with 9 bases matching TRBD2. The CDR3 consists of 17 residues. Trimming cost V 11 bases and J 8 bases; bases outside gene matches: 22. Germline V gene data show CDR1 as SGHNT and CDR2 as YENEEA. CDR3 sequence: CAGNLGVSGGLGDEQFF. The CDR3 nucleotides read TGTGCCGGCAACTTAGGGGTTAGCGGGGGACTTGGCGATGAGCAGTTCTTC.

The sample holds a few counts of this clonotype. This chain joins TRBV13 and TRBJ2-1; TRBD1 or TRBD2 may be the D gene (5 bases each). CDR1 and CDR2 (germline): PRHDT, FYEKMQ (reference sequence). The V gene lost 3 bases and the J gene lost 9 bases, with 9 bases spanning the gap. The CDR3 spans 12 residues. The DNA of the CDR3 is TGTGCCAGCAGCTTCGAGGGGAGTGAGCAGTTCTTC. Translated: CASSFEGSEQFF.

Of note for this clonotype: A clone one base away is much larger, so this may be a read error. The chain has TRBV29-1 and TRBJ2-2, with no clear D. V lost 7 bases to trimming and J lost 6 bases, with 15 bases between them. Germline assignment: CDR1 SQVTM and CDR2 ANQGSEA. There are 13 residues in the CDR3. CDR3 amino acids: CSATILVAGELFF. CDR3 DNA sequence: TGCAGCGCCACTATCTTAGTCGCCGGGGAGCTGTTTTTT.

Turning to this clonotype: The junction shows a germline mismatch at one end, possibly a read error. This rearrangement joins TRBV11-3 to TRBJ2-3; 8 nucleotides align to TRBD2. CDR3 length: 15 residues. Germline loops: CDR1 SGHNT, CDR2 YENEEA. DNA of the CDR3: TGTGCCAGCAGTGCCGGTACTAGCGGCACAGATTCGCAGTATTTT. It yields the protein CASSAGTSGTDSQYF. Using reference TRBV11-3 and TRBJ2-3 for the parts outside the CDR3, the full variable domain is EAGVVQSPRYKIIEKKQPVAFWCNPISGHNTLYWYLQNLGQGPELLIRYENEEAVDDSQLPKDRFSAERLKGVDSTLKIQPAELGDSAVYLCASSAGTSGTDSQYFGPGTRLTVL.

Many counts were recorded for this clonotype. V usage is TRBV5-1 and J usage is TRBJ2-3; D is unresolved. V gave up 0 bases and J gave up 4 bases, with 9 bases separating them. The CDR3 extends over 14 amino acids. Germline CDR1 is SGHRS and CDR2 is YFSETQ. CDR3 in DNA: TGCGCCAGCAGCTTGGATCTGTTGTCAGATACGCAGTATTTT. Protein sequence: CASSLDLLSDTQYF.

For this clonotype: This could be a read error, since a much larger clone is one nucleotide away. The chain combines TRBV10-3 with TRBJ2-3; TRBD1 or TRBD2 may be the D gene (5 bases each). V gave up 4 bases and J gave up 6 bases, with 17 bases separating them. This CDR3 contains 15 residues. The germline CDR1 and CDR2 sequences are ENHRY and SYGVKD. CDR3 protein: CAISVGSRESDTQYF. The CDR3 DNA is TGTGCCATCAGTGTAGGAAGCAGGGAGAGCGATACGCAGTATTTT.

This clonotype was recorded once. This may come from a read error, since a much larger clone is one base off. The rearrangement links TRBV7-9 to TRBJ1-5, with D possibly being TRBD1 (5 bases). Germline V gene data show CDR1 as SEHNR and CDR2 as FQNEAQ (reference sequence). The CDR3 spans 15 residues. The CDR3 coding sequence is TGTGCCAGCAGCTTAGAAAGGGGCGCGGTTCAGCCCAAGCATTTT. Amino acid sequence: CASSLERGAVQPKHF.

This clonotype was found once. V usage is TRBV28 and J usage is TRBJ2-1; TRBD2 matches 9 bases. The CDR3 contains 15 residues. Germline CDR1 and CDR2: MDHEN and SYDVKM. The J segment lost 6 bases and the V segment lost 6 bases, leaving 9 bases of the junction unmatched. This chain's CDR3 is CASSHRTSASNEQFF. The CDR3 DNA sequence: TGTGCCAGCAGCCACAGGACTAGCGCAAGCAATGAGCAGTTCTTC.

To note about this clonotype: Possible read error: a much larger clone is one base away. V and J are TRBV29-1 and TRBJ2-2; a possible D gene is TRBD2 (5 bases). The germline V gene encodes CDR1 SQVTM and CDR2 ANQGSEA. The CDR3 has 12 residues. CDR3 DNA: TGCAGCGTTGGCATGGCTACCGGGGAGCTGTATTTT. This sequence encodes CSVGMATGELYF.

Concerning this clonotype itself: At one end the junction does not follow the germline gene, possibly because of a read error. The V and J genes are TRBV12-5 and TRBJ2-6, with D perhaps being TRBD1 or TRBD2 (6 bases each). The CDR3 is 13 amino acids. Germline V lookup: CDR1 LGHNT, CDR2 FRNRAP. The CDR3 reads CASSLTGANVPTF. The CDR3 DNA reads TGTGCTAGTAGTTTAACGGGGGCCAACGTCCCGACTTTC.